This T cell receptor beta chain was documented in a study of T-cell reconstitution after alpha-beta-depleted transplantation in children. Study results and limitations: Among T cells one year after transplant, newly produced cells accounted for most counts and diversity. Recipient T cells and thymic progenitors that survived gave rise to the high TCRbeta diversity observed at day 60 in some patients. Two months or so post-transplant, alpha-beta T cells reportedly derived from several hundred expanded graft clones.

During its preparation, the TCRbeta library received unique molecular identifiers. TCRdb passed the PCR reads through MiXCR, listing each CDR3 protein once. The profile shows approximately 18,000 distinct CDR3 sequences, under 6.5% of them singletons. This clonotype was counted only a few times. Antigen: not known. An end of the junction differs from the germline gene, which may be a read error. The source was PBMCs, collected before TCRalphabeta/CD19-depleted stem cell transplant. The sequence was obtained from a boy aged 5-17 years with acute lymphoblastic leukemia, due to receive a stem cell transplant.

CDR3 nucleotide sequence: TGTGCCTGCAGCGGGGGACTAGCGGGAGGAATCTACAATGAGCAGTTCTTC. Encoded protein: CACSGGLAGGIYNEQFF. This chain links TRBV7-3 with TRBJ2-1, with 15 bases that match TRBD2. Germline V gene sequence: CDR1 SGHTA, CDR2 FQGTGA. The CDR3 sequence is 17 residues long. Looking up the rest from reference TRBV7-3 and TRBJ2-1 gives the full variable domain: GAGVSQTPSNKVTEKGKYVELRCDPISGHTALYWYRQSLGQGPEFLIYFQGTGAADDSGLPNDRFFAVRPEGSVSTLKIQRTERGDSAVYLCACSGGLAGGIYNEQFFGPGTRLTVL.